The following is a T cell receptor beta chain sequence with its context. CDR1 is SGHTA, CDR2 FQGNSA, per germline. Trimming shortened V by 5 bases and J by 0 bases, and 9 bases separated the two germline ends. This CDR3 comprises 14 residues. The sample originates from a study of OX40 agonist ivuxolimab in advanced cancers. Study in general: Patients treated during dose escalation were battling hepatocellular carcinoma, melanoma, renal cell or head and neck cancer. Subjects had a mean age of about 60 years, with a range of roughly 23 to 79; less than 90% were male.

The protocol was immunoSEQ multiplex PCR, while the TCRdb copy is restricted to in-frame clones and leaves out a portion. The sample lists 60,000 to 80,000 clones; around 80% were seen once. This rearrangement joins TRBV7-2 to TRBJ2-3; D is unclear. The starting material was CD4+ or CD8+ T cells sorted from blood, obtained in a trial of the OX40 agonist ivuxolimab. The receptor comes from an adult with an advanced solid tumor such as melanoma, head and neck, liver or kidney cancer. CDR3 sequence: CASSLRSSTDTQYF. CDR3 DNA sequence: TGTGCCAGCAGCCTTAGATCTAGCACAGATACGCAGTATTTT.